This TCR beta chain was identified during a study of identical twins. The CDR3 has 16 amino acids. Per the germline V gene, CDR1 is SGHVS and CDR2 is FQNEAQ. J was trimmed by 7 bases and V by 0 bases; bases with no gene match: 8. From the 5' RACE reads, TCRdb called clonotypes with MiXCR, one entry per CDR3 protein. The top ten hold 40% of the sample, which has approximately 190,000 distinct CDR3 sequences, approximately 15% seen once. The same specimen was also included in a second study, on T cells expressing NK-cell markers. As that study records: Seropositivity for HCMV was found in seven of the eight sequenced donors, with one seronegative.

This receptor was obtained from a woman between 18 and 30 years old in good health. This chain joins TRBV7-8 and TRBJ2-1, with 8 bases identical to TRBD1. The sample consisted of CD8+ T cells sorted from blood. The CDR3 coding sequence is TGTGCCAGCAGCTTAGCGGCAGGGGGCGCTTGGAATGAGCAGTTCTTC. Translation: CASSLAAGGAWNEQFF.